Sequencing of this TCR beta chain was carried out in a study of blood T cell repertoires in COVID-19 (dated by TCRdb to between 2020 and 2021). Study-level background: The collaborator samples originated in the United States, Italy and Spain and spanned the acute and convalescent phases of COVID-19. The prospective study material was composed of cDNA or gDNA derived from T cells, B-cell-depleted T cells, or PBMCs. Subjects who had been exposed to COVID-19, were actively infected with it, or had recovered from it provided the deeply sampled blood TCRbeta repertoires that made up the dataset. The repertoires were made available in a free public database intended to serve as a resource for research on the immune response to SARS-CoV-2. Samples came from the ongoing ImmuneRACE study (first 160 participants) plus 1,254 subjects from 6 global collaborators. The sample metadata nearly always contained a de-identified subject ID, COVID-19 status, age in years and sex. Where available, HLA class I and class II types were obtained from metadata supplied by the sample provider rather than from assay-based typing.

The collaborating institutions used their own protocols to collect whole blood in K2EDTA tubes. For TCRbeta analysis, collaborators shipped samples in one of three forms: frozen whole blood, isolated PBMCs, or DNA extracted from either of those sample types. A remark on this clone: The antigen it recognizes is unknown. No quality values exist for individual bases; no much larger clone is one base distant. The same CDR3 also results from other DNA sequences found in this sample.

Compared with germline, V lacks 0 bases and J lacks 0 bases; bases without a gene match: 1. In the germline V gene, CDR1 corresponds to MNHEY and CDR2 to SVGAGI. Reading from cysteine to phenylalanine, the CDR3 counts 15 amino acids. The kept DNA is CDR3 alone, 45 bases in frame from the first base. Overall study outcomes, separate from this receptor: How much clinical and demographic metadata was included differed by source and by participant, and the metadata was provided uncurated.

TCRbeta CDR3 regions were amplified from genomic DNA using the immunoSEQ Assay, a bias-controlled multiplex PCR. The authors processed their data as follows. The number of nucleated cells in each sample was estimated by amplification of reference gene primers within the assay. To quantify the absolute abundance of each unique TCRbeta CDR3 rearrangement, sequence reads were collapsed and filtered. For each sample, productive Simpson clonality was calculated by taking the square root of Simpson's diversity index across productive rearrangements. TCRdb carries this immuneACCESS record with in-frame sequences only. Its versions omit some clonotypes, under half of them owing to an unresolved V gene in the studies checked, with the rest unexplained. That table supplies the V and J calls and clone size; D and trimming were determined from the DNA. This sample lists about 210,000 clones; around 81% were detected once. The ten largest clones represent 9.5% to 15% of the sample.

The chain links TRBV6-5 with TRBJ2-7; 8 bases in the junction line up with TRBD1. This TCR derives from a human donor in a cohort sampled during active COVID-19. Sequencing used peripheral blood. CDR3 sequence: CASSYSGTGSYEQYF. The DNA reads TGTGCCAGCAGTTACTCGGGGACAGGCTCCTACGAGCAGTACTTC.